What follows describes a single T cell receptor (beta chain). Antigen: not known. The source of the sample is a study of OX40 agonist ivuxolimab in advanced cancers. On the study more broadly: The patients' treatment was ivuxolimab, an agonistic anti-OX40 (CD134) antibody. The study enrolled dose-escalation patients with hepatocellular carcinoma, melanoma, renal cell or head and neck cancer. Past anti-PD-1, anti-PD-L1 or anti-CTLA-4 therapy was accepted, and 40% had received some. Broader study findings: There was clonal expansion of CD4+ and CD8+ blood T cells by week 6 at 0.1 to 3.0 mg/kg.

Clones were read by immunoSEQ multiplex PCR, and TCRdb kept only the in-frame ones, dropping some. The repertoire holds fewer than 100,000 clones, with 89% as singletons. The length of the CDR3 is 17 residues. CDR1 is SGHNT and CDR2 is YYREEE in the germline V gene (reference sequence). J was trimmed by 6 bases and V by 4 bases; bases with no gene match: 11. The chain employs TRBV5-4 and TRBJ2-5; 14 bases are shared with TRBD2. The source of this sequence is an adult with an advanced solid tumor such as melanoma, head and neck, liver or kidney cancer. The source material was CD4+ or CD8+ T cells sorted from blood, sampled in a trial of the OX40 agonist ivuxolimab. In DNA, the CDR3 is TGTGCCAGCAGCCCGGGACTAGCGGGAGCGGGAGGGAAGACCCAGTACTTC. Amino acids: CASSPGLAGAGGKTQYF.